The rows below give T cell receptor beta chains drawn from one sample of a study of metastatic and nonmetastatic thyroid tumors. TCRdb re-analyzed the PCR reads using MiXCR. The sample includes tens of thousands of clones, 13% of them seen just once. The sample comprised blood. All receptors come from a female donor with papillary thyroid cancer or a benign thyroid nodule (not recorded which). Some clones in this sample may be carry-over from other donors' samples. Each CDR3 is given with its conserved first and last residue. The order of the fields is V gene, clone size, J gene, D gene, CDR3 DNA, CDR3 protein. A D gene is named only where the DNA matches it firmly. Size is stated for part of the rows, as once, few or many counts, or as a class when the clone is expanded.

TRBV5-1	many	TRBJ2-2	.	TGCGCCAGCAGCTTGAGGCAGGGTGGAACCGGGGAGCTGTTTTTT	CASSLRQGGTGELFF
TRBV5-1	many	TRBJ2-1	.	TGCGCCAGCAGCAGGGTCGACCGCGTCGAGCAGTTCTTC	CASSRVDRVEQFF
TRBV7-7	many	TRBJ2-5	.	TGTGCTAGCAGCCCCGCCGTCCAAGAGACCCAGTACTTC	CASSPAVQETQYF
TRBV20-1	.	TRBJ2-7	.	TGCAGTGCTTCTACCATCAGAGGTGAGCAGTACTTC	CSASTIRGEQYF
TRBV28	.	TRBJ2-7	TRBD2	TGTGCCAGCAGTTCTACTAGCGGGGGACGCTACGAGCAGTACTTC	CASSSTSGGRYEQYF
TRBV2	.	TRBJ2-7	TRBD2	TGTGCCAGCGAATCTGGGGAGCGGGGTTTAGAGCAGTACTTC	CASESGERGLEQYF
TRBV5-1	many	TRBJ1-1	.	TGCGCCAGCAGCAGCTCTGGAGGAAAGGGGACAGAAGCTTTCTTT	CASSSSGGKGTEAFF
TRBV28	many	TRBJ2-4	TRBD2	TGTGCCAGCAGTTTAGCGGGAGCAAACATTCAGTACTTC	CASSLAGANIQYF
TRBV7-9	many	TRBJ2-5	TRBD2	TGTGCCAGCAGCTTTGGAAGCGGGAGAGGGGAGACCCAGTACTTC	CASSFGSGRGETQYF
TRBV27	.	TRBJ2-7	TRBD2	TGTGCCAGTAGTTTATCAAGCGGGGAGATTACCTACGAGCAGTACTTC	CASSLSSGEITYEQYF
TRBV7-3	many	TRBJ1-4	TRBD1	TGTGCCAGCAGCTTATCGGGACAGAACGATGCAACTAATGAAAAACTGTTTTTT	CASSLSGQNDATNEKLFF
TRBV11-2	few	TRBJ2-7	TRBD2	TGTGCCAGCAGCTTAGAGCGGGAGGCCTACGAGCAGTACTTC	CASSLEREAYEQYF
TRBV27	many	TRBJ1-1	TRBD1	TGTGCCAGCAGCTGGGGGACAGGGACTGAAGCTTTCTTT	CASSWGTGTEAFF
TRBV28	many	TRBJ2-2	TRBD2	TGTGCCAGCAGTTCACCGGGACTAGCGTCGAACACCGGGGAGCTGTTTTTT	CASSSPGLASNTGELFF
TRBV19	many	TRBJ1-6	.	TGTGCCAGTAGTACCCTGAACCAAAGATACAATTCACCCCTCCACTTT	CASSTLNQRYNSPLHF
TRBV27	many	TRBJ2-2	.	TGTGCCAGCAGTCATGGGGAAACCGGGGAGCTGTTTTTT	CASSHGETGELFF
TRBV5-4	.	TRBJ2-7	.	TGTGCCAGCAGCTTGCCAGGGGTAGACGAGCAGTACTTC	CASSLPGVDEQYF
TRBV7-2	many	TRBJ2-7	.	TGTGCCAGCAGCCTTGACCGCCGGGAGCAGTACTTC	CASSLDRREQYF
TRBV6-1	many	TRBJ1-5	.	TGTGCCAGCAGGGGCGTAGGGCAGGGGACGGGTTTGCAGCCCCAGCATTTT	CASRGVGQGTGLQPQHF
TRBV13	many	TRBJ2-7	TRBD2	TGTGCCAGCAGCTCGCGGGAGTTCGCCTACGAGCAGTACTTC	CASSSREFAYEQYF
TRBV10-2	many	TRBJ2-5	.	TGCGCCAGCAGTGAGTCTTCTAGTCAAGAGACCCAGTACTTC	CASSESSSQETQYF
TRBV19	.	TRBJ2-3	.	TGTGCCAGTACAGAGTATATATGGGGTAGTACAGATACGCAGTATTTT	CASTEYIWGSTDTQYF
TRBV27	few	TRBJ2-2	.	TGTGCCAGCAGTTTAATTCTAGAGGGGAACACCGGGGAGCTGGTTTTT	CASSLILEGNTGELVF
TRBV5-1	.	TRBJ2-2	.	TGCGCCAGCAGCTTGGTTGGGGAGTCCGGGGAGCTGTTTTTT	CASSLVGESGELFF
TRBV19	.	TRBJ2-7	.	TGTGCCAGTAGCTCGGGGACTGGCTACGAGCAGTACTTC	CASSSGTGYEQYF
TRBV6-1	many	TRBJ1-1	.	TGTGCCAGACCTAAGGACGCCTTTAGACCGAACACTGAAGCTTTCTTT	CARPKDAFRPNTEAFF
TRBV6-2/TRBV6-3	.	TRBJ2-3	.	TGTGCCAGCATCTTCCGAGGCAGGGCAGCATATACGCAGTATTTT	CASIFRGRAAYTQYF
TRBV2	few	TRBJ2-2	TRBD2	TGTGCCAGCAGGGGAGGGGTCACCGGGGAGCTGTTTTTT	CASRGGVTGELFF
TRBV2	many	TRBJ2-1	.	TGTGCCAGCAATTTCCCCGGGGTCACCTACAATGAGCAGTTCTTC	CASNFPGVTYNEQFF
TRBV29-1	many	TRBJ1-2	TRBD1	TGCAGCGTTAGACAGGGGGAGGAAGGCTATGGCTACACCTTC	CSVRQGEEGYGYTF
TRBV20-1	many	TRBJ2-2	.	TGCAGTGCTAGACAGTTCGGGAACACCGGGGAGCTGTTTTTT	CSARQFGNTGELFF
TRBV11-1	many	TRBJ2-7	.	TGTGCCAGCAGCCCGTTACCGGCGGCCACCAGCTCCTACGAGCAGTACTTC	CASSPLPAATSSYEQYF
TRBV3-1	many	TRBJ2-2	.	TGTGCCAGCAGCGACAGATCTTGGACCGGGGAGCTGTTTTTT	CASSDRSWTGELFF
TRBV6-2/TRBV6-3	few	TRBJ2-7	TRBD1	TGTGCCAGCATCTCCCGGGACAGGTCTTACGAGCAGTACTTC	CASISRDRSYEQYF
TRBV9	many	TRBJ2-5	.	TGTGCCAGCAGCGTAGCAGGGGAGACCCAGTACTTC	CASSVAGETQYF
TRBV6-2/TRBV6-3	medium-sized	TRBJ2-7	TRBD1	TGTGCCAGCAGTTACATTGGACAGGGCTCCAACGAGCAGTACTTC	CASSYIGQGSNEQYF
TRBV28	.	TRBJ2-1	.	TGTGCCAACAGTTTGAGGGGCTGGCTATTCTATGAGCAGTTCTTC	CANSLRGWLFYEQFF
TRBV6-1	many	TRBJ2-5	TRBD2	TGTGCCAGTACCGGGACTAGCGGGGGGGGGGAGACCCAGTACTTC	CASTGTSGGGETQYF
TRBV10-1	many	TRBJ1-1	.	TGCGCCAGCTCCCCGGGATCAACTTACACTGAAGCTTTCTTT	CASSPGSTYTEAFF
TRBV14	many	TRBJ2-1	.	TGTGCCAGCAGCCAAGTGGACGGGGCTATGCAGTTCTTC	CASSQVDGAMQFF
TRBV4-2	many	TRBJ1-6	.	TGTGCCAGCAGCCAAATGACAGTGAGTTCACCCCTCCACTTT	CASSQMTVSSPLHF
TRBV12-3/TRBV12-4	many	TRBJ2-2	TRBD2	TGTGCCAGCACTCCCGGGACTAGCGGGAGCCGGGGGACCGGGGAGCTGTTTTTT	CASTPGTSGSRGTGELFF
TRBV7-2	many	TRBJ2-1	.	TGTGCCAGCAGCTTATTCCCCCCAGGGTTCCCCTACAATGAGCAGTTCTTC	CASSLFPPGFPYNEQFF
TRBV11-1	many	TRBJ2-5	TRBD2	TGTGCCAGCAGCTTAGTGTCGCTAGCGGGGCTGGGGGCGGAGACCCAGTACTTC	CASSLVSLAGLGAETQYF
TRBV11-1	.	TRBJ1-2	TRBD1	TGTGCCAGCCGATTTCTACAGGGACAGGGGGCCTCCTATGGCTACACCTTC	CASRFLQGQGASYGYTF
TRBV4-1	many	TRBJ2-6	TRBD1	TGCGCCTCCCGGGGACAGGGGACCTTCTCTGGGGCCAACGTCCTGACTTTC	CASRGQGTFSGANVLTF
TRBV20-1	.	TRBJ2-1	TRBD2	TGCAGTGCTAGAGGGACTAGCGGGAGAATTTTGGTCAATGAGCAGTTCTTC	CSARGTSGRILVNEQFF
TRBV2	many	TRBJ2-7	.	TGTGCCAGCAGTCAGGGAGACTGGCGGGGAACCTACGAGCAGTACTTC	CASSQGDWRGTYEQYF
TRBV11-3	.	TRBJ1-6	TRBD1	TGTGCCAGCAGCCAGACCGGGACAGGGGGCGACTCACCCCTCCACTTT	CASSQTGTGGDSPLHF